A single sample gave rise to the 13 T cell receptor beta chains below, sequenced in a study of T cell clonality in common variable immunodeficiency (dated by TCRdb to between 2014 and 2016). Library preparation employed the immunoSEQ multiplex PCR assay. TCRdb re-hosts the immuneACCESS table, in-frame sequences only. Its copies lack some clones; in the studies checked, an unresolved V gene accounts for under half of them, and the cause for the rest is not known. This sample includes 20,000 or so clones, and none of them was observed just once. The ten most abundant clones make up over 2% of the sample. Their antigen targets remain unknown. Here is what the overall study found, with its caveats: Fewer deletions and N-nucleotide insertions were reportedly observed in CVID TCRbeta sequences, and highly modified clones with 13 or more V deletions were reportedly absent from CVID TCRbeta sequences.

The sample taken for sequencing was peripheral blood mononuclear cells. The receptors shown here come from a human donor with common variable immunodeficiency.

This clone has ten or more counts. The read halts 3 residues ahead of the CDR3 end, with the missing end drawn from the germline J gene. V and J are TRBV5-1 and TRBJ2-2; possibly TRBD1 for D (5 bases). CDR1 is SGHRS and CDR2 is YFSETQ in the germline V gene. V lost 6 bases and J lost 0, with 9 bases in between. The CDR3 covers 14 residues. The CDR3 sequence: CASTRASNTGELFF. The sequenced part of the CDR3 DNA is TGCGCCAGCACCAGGGCATCGAACACCGGGGAG.

This clone ranks as medium-sized (0.01 to 0.1%). The CDR3 end is not reached by the read, which stops 3 residues before it; the germline J gene fills it in. The chain is built from TRBV20-1 and TRBJ2-5; TRBD2 is a possible D gene (6 bases). Germline-derived CDR1 and CDR2 are DFQATT and SNEGSKA (reference sequence). This CDR3 region has 15 residues. V dropped 6 bases and J dropped 4 bases, with 21 bases sitting between them. CDR3 DNA (partial): TGCAGTGCGCCCCGGGTACGAGGGACTGGAGAGACC. Residues: CSAPRVRGTGET. The full CDR3 sequence reads CSAPRVRGTGETQYF.

Many counts were recorded for this clone. The read falls 3 residues short of the CDR3 end, and the missing part is taken from the germline J gene. The chain links TRBV6-2 or TRBV6-3 to TRBJ1-5; tentative D call: TRBD1 (5 bases). Per the germline V gene, CDR1 is MNHEY and CDR2 is SVGEGT. The ends were cut back, 0 bases at V and 2 bases at J, with 11 bases in the middle. The CDR3 covers 16 residues. CDR3 DNA (partial): TGTGCCAGCAGTTACTCGAGGGGCGCGGGCAATCAGCCC. Its translation is CASSYSRGAGNQP. The whole CDR3 reads CASSYSRGAGNQPQHF.

This clone has a count of ten or more. Coverage ceases 3 residues before the CDR3 finishes, and the germline J gene fills in the end. This chain joins TRBV19 and TRBJ1-1; 8 bases agree with TRBD1. The J segment lost 1 base and the V segment lost 7 bases, leaving 8 bases of the junction unmatched. This CDR3 has 15 residues. Germline V gene sequence: CDR1 LNHDA, CDR2 SQIVND (reference sequence). Incomplete CDR3 DNA: TGTGCCAGTACCCCCGGGGACAGGCAGAACACTGAA. Amino acids: CASTPGDRQNTE. The full CDR3 protein is CASTPGDRQNTEAFF.

Worth noting for this clone: The read gets to within 3 residues of the CDR3 end, and the germline J gene fills in the rest. This chain uses TRBV5-1 with TRBJ2-1; 9 nucleotides agree with TRBD2. CDR3 size: 15 residues. The germline CDR1 and CDR2 sequences are SGHRS and YFSETQ. V lost 3 bases to trimming and J lost 7 bases; unmatched junction nucleotides: 8. CDR3 protein: CASSWMRTSDNEQFF. The CDR3 bases that were read are TGCGCCAGCAGCTGGATGCGGACTAGCGATAATGAG.

In this sample, this clone turned up many times. The read comes to an end 3 residues before the CDR3 does, leaving the germline J gene to fill in the end. V is TRBV30 and J is TRBJ2-1; 11 bases map to TRBD2. The CDR3 is 15 residues long. V gave up 5 bases and J gave up 3 bases; unmatched junction bases: 6. From germline, CDR1 is GTSNPN and CDR2 SVGIG (reference sequence). CDR3 sequence: CAWVPGLAGYNEQFF. CDR3 DNA, as far as it was read: TGTGCCTGGGTGCCCGGACTAGCGGGCTACAATGAG. Combining the CDR3 with reference TRBV30 and TRBJ2-1 gives the whole variable domain SQTIHQWPATLVQPVGSPLSLECTVEGTSNPNLYWYRQAAGRGLQLLFYSVGIGQISSEVPQNLSASRPQDRQFILSSKKLLLSDSGFYLCAWVPGLAGYNEQFFGPGTRLTVL.

This clone was found many times. The missing CDR3 end, 3 residues past where the read stops, is filled in from the germline J gene. This chain connects TRBV7-9 to TRBJ1-4, with TRBD1 as a possible D gene (6 bases). The CDR3 spans 15 residues. V was pared by 0 bases and J by 4 bases, with 9 bases between. Germline CDR1 and CDR2: SEHNR and FQNEAQ (reference sequence). The CDR3 DNA, read in part, is TGTGCCAGCAGCTTAGCGGCAGGGGTTAATGAAAAA. Amino acids: CASSLAAGVNEK. The whole CDR3 protein reads CASSLAAGVNEKLFF.

About this clone itself: The germline gene is not matched at one end of the junction; a read error may be the cause. The CDR3 end is not reached by the read, which stops 3 residues before it; the germline J gene fills it in. The rearrangement joins TRBV7-9 to TRBJ2-7, with 7 positions matching TRBD2. Germline loops: CDR1 SEHNR, CDR2 FQNEAQ (reference sequence). The CDR3 is 12 residues long. The sequenced CDR3 bases are TGTTCCAGCAGCGTGGGGGGGTACGAG. It translates to CSSSVGGYE. The whole CDR3 region reads CSSSVGGYEQYF.

There are a few counts of this clone. The CDR3 goes on 3 residues after the read ends, and that part is filled in from the germline J gene. V is TRBV11-2 and J is TRBJ1-4, with D perhaps TRBD1 (5 bases). Germline V gene sequence: CDR1 SGHAT, CDR2 FQNNGV. There are 15 residues in the CDR3. V was cut by 1 base and J by 8 bases, with 14 bases left in between. The CDR3 bases that were read are TGTGCCAGCAGCTTAGGCAGGGCCCGGGGGGAAAAA. This encodes CASSLGRARGEK. The full CDR3 protein reads CASSLGRARGEKLFF.

In this sample, this clone turned up many times. The read terminates 3 residues ahead of where the CDR3 ends, so the germline J gene completes it. The chain links TRBV20-1 to TRBJ2-3; D is unresolved. Germline V gene sequence: CDR1 DFQATT, CDR2 SNEGSKA (reference sequence). The CDR3 has 12 residues. CDR3 in amino acids: CSALIISTTQYF. The sequenced CDR3 bases are TGCAGTGCTCTTATTATAAGCACGACG.

This clone was seen many times. The CDR3 loop is CASSLRTSGEGGDEQFF. Incomplete CDR3 DNA: TGCGCCAGCAGCCTCAGGACTAGCGGAGAGGGGGGGGATGAG. The J gene is TRBJ2-1, the V gene TRBV5-1; 10 nucleotides line up with TRBD2. The CDR3 extends 3 residues past the end of the read, so its final part is completed from the germline J gene. Germline V gene data show CDR1 as SGHRS and CDR2 as YFSETQ. This CDR3 has 17 residues. The V gene end was trimmed by 4 bases and the J gene end by 8 bases; junction bases not matched to a gene: 15.

At least ten counts were recorded for this clone. The CDR3 extends 3 residues past the end of the read, so its final part is completed from the germline J gene. This chain joins TRBV6-1 and TRBJ1-1; TRBD1 matches at 10 bases. Per germline, CDR1 MNHNS and CDR2 SASEGT. The CDR3 sequence is 13 residues long. The CDR3 DNA, read in part, is TGTGCCAGCAGTGGACAGGGGGCAGGAGCG. Translating it yields CASSGQGAGA. The CDR3 as a whole reads CASSGQGAGAAFF.

By share of the sample, this clone is medium-sized. The read ends 3 residues before the CDR3 terminus; that terminus is restored from the germline J gene. The chain carries TRBV7-9 and TRBJ2-7, with D hard to call. CDR1 is SEHNR and CDR2 is FQNEAQ in the germline V gene (reference sequence). CDR3 length: 12 amino acids. Trimming cost V 2 bases and J 1 base, with 3 bases left between them. The CDR3 region is CASSLTSYEQYF. The sequenced part of the CDR3 DNA is TGTGCCAGCAGCTTAACTTCCTACGAG.